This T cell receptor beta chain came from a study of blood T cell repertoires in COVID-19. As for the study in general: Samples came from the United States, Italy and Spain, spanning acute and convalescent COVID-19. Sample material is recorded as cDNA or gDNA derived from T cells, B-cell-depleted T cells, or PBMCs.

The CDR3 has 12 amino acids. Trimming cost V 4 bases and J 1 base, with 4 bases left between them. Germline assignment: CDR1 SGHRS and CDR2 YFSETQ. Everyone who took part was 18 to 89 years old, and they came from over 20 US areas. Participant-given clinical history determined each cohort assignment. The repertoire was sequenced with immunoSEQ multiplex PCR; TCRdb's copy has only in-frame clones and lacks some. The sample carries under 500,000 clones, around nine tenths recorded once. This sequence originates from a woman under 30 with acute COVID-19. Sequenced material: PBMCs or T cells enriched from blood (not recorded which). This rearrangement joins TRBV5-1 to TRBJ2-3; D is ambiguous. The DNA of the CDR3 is TGCGCCAGCAGCCTACGCACAGATACGCAGTATTTT. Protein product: CASSLRTDTQYF.